This T cell receptor (beta chain) was recorded in a study of blood T cell repertoires in COVID-19. On the study more broadly: Acute and convalescent COVID-19 samples came from the United States, Italy and Spain.

Trimming took off 5 bases at V and 4 bases at J, with 11 bases between the two ends. Per germline, CDR1 SNHLY and CDR2 FYNNEI. The CDR3 has 13 residues. Original processing notes: Researchers report that nucleated cell counts were estimated from reference gene primer amplification. Generated by immunoSEQ multiplex PCR, the TCRdb table keeps only in-frame clones and is missing some. The V and J calls and clone size come from that table; D and trimming were worked out from the DNA. The sample has under 60,000 clones, around 80% seen once. Sequencing input: peripheral blood. The TCR originated in a man between 65 and 85 years old with acute or convalescent COVID-19. The J gene is TRBJ1-1, the V gene TRBV2; D gene unclear. CDR3 nucleotides: TGTGCCAGCAGTTCCAACCCGGGCACTGAAGCTTTCTTT. Its protein is CASSSNPGTEAFF.